This T cell receptor (beta chain) derives from a study of CD8 T cells in Susac syndrome (dated by TCRdb to the late 2010s). Regarding the complete study: Whether CD8+ T cell activation and differentiation in Susac syndrome was antigen driven was tested using repertoire sequencing.

Spanning cysteine to phenylalanine, the CDR3 consists of 15 amino acids. Just CDR3 DNA is preserved here, 45 bases in frame from base 1. Trimming removed 7 bases from V and 0 bases from J, leaving 12 bases between the germline ends. High-throughput TCR beta sequencing profiled peripheral blood CD8+ and CD4+ T cells from healthy donors, Susac syndrome patients and multiple sclerosis patients. Healthy donors were age- and sex-matched controls. Bulk CD8+ and CD4+ T cells were purified magnetically by negative isolation, whereas CD8+ TEMRA cells were enriched by FACS. Blood was drawn into EDTA tubes, processed within 24 hours, and PBMCs were isolated by density gradient centrifugation. PBMCs intended for TCR sequencing were frozen in liquid nitrogen and were later thawed in a 37 degrees C water bath. Purity of sorted or isolated CD4+, CD8+ and CD8+ TEMRA cells was at least 90%. RNA was extracted with the RNeasy kit and 0.5 to 1 ug was reverse transcribed using random hexamers. The immunoSEQ multiplex PCR assay, which covers 54 Vbeta and 13 Jbeta segments, was used to amplify TCR beta CDR3 regions. To correct PCR amplification bias, a synthetic template baseline was used for both primer optimization and computational correction. The original pipeline was this. Reads were annotated to V, D and J genes according to IMGT and were analyzed with immunoSEQ Analyzer, with only productive sequences retained. Clonality was computed as one minus Shannon entropy normalized by log2 of the number of productive unique sequences. Public and private clones were assessed among the 100 most prevalent clones of each patient and control. A clone was defined as Susac-specific if it was absent from the healthy and MS cohorts, from roughly 990 published viral clones and from other ImmuneACCESS disease sequences. TCRdb reworked the public reads: Q25 trimming with fastp, MiXCR clone assembly, productive beta chains retained. Merged by CDR3 protein, the rows form single entries marked with the most common genes and DNA. Here the V and J calls rest on TCRdb's processing, not on the authors' analysis. The table for this sample lists over 100,000 distinct CDR3 sequences; 96% of them were counted only once. More than 0.095% of the sample is held by the ten biggest clonotypes.

Concerning this clonotype itself: The antigen it recognizes is unknown. Nothing much larger sits one base from this clone, and base qualities are not available.

Study-wide conclusions, independent of this receptor: The study acknowledged that relatively few individuals were included in the TCR sequencing and HLA analysis.

The material sequenced was CD4+ T cells from PBMCs. This receptor was obtained from a human donor in good health. Recombination connected TRBV12-3 or TRBV12-4 to TRBJ2-2; possibly the D gene is TRBD1, per 6 matching bases. CDR3 loop: CASTRDTSNTGELFF. The base sequence is TGTGCCAGCACCAGGGACACGTCGAACACCGGGGAGCTGTTTTTT.